A single sample is the source of the 8 T cell receptor beta chains below, sequenced in a study of OX40 agonist ivuxolimab in advanced cancers. Using immunoSEQ multiplex PCR, the repertoire was profiled, and TCRdb retains in-frame clones only, with some absent. The profile shows fewer than 35,000 clones, 81% of them singletons. The sample in question was CD4+ or CD8+ T cells sorted from blood, obtained in a trial of the OX40 agonist ivuxolimab. These receptors were obtained from an adult with an advanced solid tumor such as melanoma, head and neck, liver or kidney cancer.

The chain employs TRBV9 and TRBJ2-5; perhaps D is TRBD1 or TRBD2 (5 bases each). Germline V gene sequence: CDR1 SGDLS, CDR2 YYNGEE. V lost 0 bases and J 4 bases, leaving 19 bases between the germline ends. The CDR3 consists of 17 residues. CDR3 sequence: CASSVGGLATASETQYF. The CDR3 region has the DNA TGTGCCAGCAGCGTAGGGGGGTTAGCGACAGCCTCAGAGACCCAGTACTTC.

V gene TRBV6-6 combines with J gene TRBJ1-5; D is unresolved. The CDR3 runs 14 residues. The germline gives CDR1 MNHNY, CDR2 SVGAGI (reference sequence). V was pared by 6 bases and J by 1 base, with 10 bases between. The CDR3 loop reads CASSSHKSNQPQHF. CDR3 bases: TGTGCCAGCAGCTCCCACAAGAGCAATCAGCCCCAGCATTTT.

This chain connects TRBV7-2 to TRBJ2-3; TRBD2 agrees at 7 bases. The V gene's germline CDR1 is SGHTA and CDR2 FQGNSA. V was pared by 4 bases and J by 10 bases, with 11 bases of the junction left unmatched. The CDR3 extends over 14 amino acids. As DNA, the CDR3 is TGTGCCAGCAGCTGGGGGACTACGAACCCCGCGCAGTATTTT. It codes for CASSWGTTNPAQYF. Looking up the rest from reference TRBV7-2 and TRBJ2-3 gives the full variable domain: GAGVSQSPSNKVTEKGKDVELRCDPISGHTALYWYRQSLGQGLEFLIYFQGNSAPDKSGLPSDRFSAERTGGSVSTLTIQRTQQEDSAVYLCASSWGTTNPAQYFGPGTRLTVL.

The chain combines TRBV6-1 with TRBJ2-4; D ambiguous. Germline-derived CDR1 and CDR2 are MNHNS and SASEGT. This CDR3 has 12 residues. The germline V and J ends were trimmed by 11 bases and 8 bases, with 16 bases remaining between them. CDR3 sequence: CACEDVPHIQYF. CDR3 DNA sequence: TGTGCCTGCGAGGACGTTCCGCACATTCAGTACTTC.

The chain recombines TRBV5-1 with TRBJ2-7; 11 nucleotides line up with TRBD2. Germline V gene sequence: CDR1 SGHRS, CDR2 YFSETQ. The CDR3 length is 19 residues. V lost 0 bases, J lost 0 bases, and 11 bases stayed unmatched. CDR3 coding DNA: TGCGCCAGCAGCTTGGCCTTAGGACTAGCGGGCAGCACCTCCTACGAGCAGTACTTC. This codes for CASSLALGLAGSTSYEQYF.

The chain couples TRBV5-1 to TRBJ1-2, with 8 bases aligning to TRBD1. After removal of 0 bases from V and 3 bases from J, the junction contained 1 base not matched to a gene. Germline CDR1 is SGHRS and CDR2 is YFSETQ. The CDR3 has 14 amino acids. The CDR3 loop reads CASSLGGQDYGYTF. The CDR3 DNA follows: TGCGCCAGCAGCTTGGGGGGACAGGACTATGGCTACACCTTC.

The V call is TRBV28, the J call TRBJ2-3, with 7 positions matching TRBD2. The CDR3 contains 17 residues. Germline CDR1 and CDR2: MDHEN and SYDVKM. V lost 5 bases and J lost 6; bases outside the gene matches: 17. The CDR3 nucleotides are TGTGCCAGCAGTCCCCGGCGGGGCGGGAGTTGGTCGGATACGCAGTATTTT. It is translated as CASSPRRGGSWSDTQYF. Combining the CDR3 with reference TRBV28 and TRBJ2-3 gives the whole variable domain DVKVTQSSRYLVKRTGEKVFLECVQDMDHENMFWYRQDPGLGLRLIYFSYDVKMKEKGDIPEGYSVSREKKERFSLILESASTNQTSMYLCASSPRRGGSWSDTQYFGPGTRLTVL.

The V and J genes are TRBV28 and TRBJ2-5, with TRBD1 matching 8 bases. Germline CDR1 MDHEN, CDR2 SYDVKM. CDR3 length: 15 amino acids. V lost 6 bases to trimming and J lost 2 bases; unmatched junction nucleotides: 8. The CDR3, as DNA: TGTGCCAGCAGGCCACCGACAGGGGAACAAGAGACCCAGTACTTC. Amino acid sequence: CASRPPTGEQETQYF.